These 4 T cell receptor beta chains originate from one sample sequenced in a study of response to subunit inactivated influenza vaccine. TCRdb reprocessed the RT-PCR reads with MiXCR, giving one entry per CDR3 protein. The sample yields some 570,000 distinct CDR3 sequences, 11% seen once. The same specimen was also included in a second study, on T cells expressing NK-cell markers. That study reports: The authors made TCR beta cDNA libraries by 5'RACE template switching. This switching added a universal primer site and UMIs.

Sequenced material: PBMCs from blood, taken on the day of vaccination. These TCRs come from a man in his fifties or sixties who received an inactivated influenza vaccine.

This clonotype was counted between two and nine times. The chain joins TRBV7-9 to TRBJ2-1, with 7 bases matching TRBD1. Germline V gene data show CDR1 as SEHNR and CDR2 as FQNEAQ (reference sequence). This CDR3 spans 13 amino acids. The V and J ends lost 1 base and 16 bases, in that order; junction bases with no gene match: 10. The CDR3 loop is CASSLGPGTEYFF. Written as DNA, the CDR3 is TGTGCCAGCAGCTTAGGCCCCGGGACAGAATATTTCTTC.

This clonotype was observed a few times. V and J are TRBV28 and TRBJ1-1; 8 positions agree with TRBD1. CDR1 MDHEN and CDR2 SYDVKM come from the germline V gene. The CDR3 spans 17 residues. V lost 1 base to trimming and J lost 6 bases; unmatched junction nucleotides: 13. The CDR3 coding sequence is TGTGCCAGCAGTTTATTTGGCAGGGGGCGCGAAGTACCTGAAGCTTTCTTT. Translation gives CASSLFGRGREVPEAFF.

This clonotype turned up a few times. The chain is built from TRBV5-6 and TRBJ2-5; 9 bases agree with TRBD1. V was pared by 3 bases and J by 4 bases, with 10 bases of the junction left unmatched. The germline V gene has CDR1 SGHDT and CDR2 YYEEEE. The CDR3 contains 16 residues. The CDR3 sequence: CASSSMGQGYGETQYF. CDR3 coding DNA: TGTGCCAGCAGCTCAATGGGACAGGGATACGGAGAGACCCAGTACTTC. Combining the CDR3 with reference TRBV5-6 and TRBJ2-5 gives the whole variable domain DAGVTQSPTHLIKTRGQQVTLRCSPKSGHDTVSWYQQALGQGPQFIFQYYEEEERQRGNFPDRFSGHQFPNYSSELNVNALLLGDSALYLCASSSMGQGYGETQYFGPGTRLLVL.

The chain employs TRBV6-5 and TRBJ1-3; D is uncertain. The CDR3 consists of 15 residues. Looked up from germline, CDR1 is MNHEY and CDR2 is SVGAGI. Trimming pared 2 bases from V and 0 bases from J, leaving 8 bases between. The CDR3, as DNA: TGTGCCAGCAGTTACGGAGGCGCCTCTGGAAACACCATATATTTT. Protein: CASSYGGASGNTIYF.